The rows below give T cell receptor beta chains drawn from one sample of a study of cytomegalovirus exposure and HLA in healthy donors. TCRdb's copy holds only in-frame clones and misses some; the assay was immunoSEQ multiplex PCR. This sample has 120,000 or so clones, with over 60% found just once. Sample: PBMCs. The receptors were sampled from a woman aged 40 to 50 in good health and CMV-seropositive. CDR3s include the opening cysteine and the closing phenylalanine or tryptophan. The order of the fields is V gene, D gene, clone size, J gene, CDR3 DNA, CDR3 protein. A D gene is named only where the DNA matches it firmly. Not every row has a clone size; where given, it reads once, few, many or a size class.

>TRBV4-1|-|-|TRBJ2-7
TGCGCCAGCAGCCAAGTCTCAAGCGGGCCGACCTACGAGCAGTACTTC
CASSQVSSGPTYEQYF
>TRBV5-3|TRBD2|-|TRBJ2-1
TGTGCCAGAAGCTTGGCGGGGGGGTCAAGTGAGCAGTTCTTC
CARSLAGGSSEQFF
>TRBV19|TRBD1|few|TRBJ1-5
TGTGCCAGTAAAGGGACAGCCAATCAGCCCCAGCATTTT
CASKGTANQPQHF
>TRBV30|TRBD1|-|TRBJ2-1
TGTGCCTGGGACAGGGGCCACAATGAGCAGTTCTTC
CAWDRGHNEQFF
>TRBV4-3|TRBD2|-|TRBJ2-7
TGCGCCAGCAGCCAAGAGGCGCTAGCGGGAGAGGTCTACGAGCAGTACTTC
CASSQEALAGEVYEQYF
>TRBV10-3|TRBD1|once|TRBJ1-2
TGTGCCATCAGTGAGGGACAGGGAGGCTCTTACGGCTACACCTTC
CAISEGQGGSYGYTF
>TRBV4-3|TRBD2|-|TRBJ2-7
TGCGCCAGCAGCCCCTTCCCCAAGGGAGGGCCCTACGAGCAGTACTTC
CASSPFPKGGPYEQYF
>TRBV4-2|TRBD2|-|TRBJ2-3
TGTGCCAGCAGCCAAGATCGGGGGGGGAATACGCAGTATTTT
CASSQDRGGNTQYF
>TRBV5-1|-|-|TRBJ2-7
TGCGCCAGCAGCGAGGGAATCTCCTACGAGCAGTACTTC
CASSEGISYEQYF
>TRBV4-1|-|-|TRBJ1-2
TGCGCCAGCAGCCAAGGACCATCCAGGGAGGGGGGCTACACCTTC
CASSQGPSREGGYTF
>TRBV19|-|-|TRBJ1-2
TGTGCCAGTAGTATAGATCGCGAAACCTATGGCTACACCTTC
CASSIDRETYGYTF
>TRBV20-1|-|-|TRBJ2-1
TGCAGTGCCGGGCGGGGCGGGCAGTTCTTC
CSAGRGGQFF
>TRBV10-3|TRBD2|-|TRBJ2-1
TGTGCCATCAGTGACAGACTAGCGGGAAACAATGAGCAGTTCTTC
CAISDRLAGNNEQFF
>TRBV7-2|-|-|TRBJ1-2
TGTGCCAGCAGCTTACTGGGACTCCCGGGCTACACCTTC
CASSLLGLPGYTF
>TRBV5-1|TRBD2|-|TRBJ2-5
TGCGCCAGCAGCTTGGGAGGGACTAGCGGGGGAGGGCCGCAAGAGACCCAGTACTTC
CASSLGGTSGGGPQETQYF
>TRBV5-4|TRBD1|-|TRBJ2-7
TGTGCCAGCAGCTCCGGGACAGGGGGCCTCTCCTACGAGCAGTACTTC
CASSSGTGGLSYEQYF
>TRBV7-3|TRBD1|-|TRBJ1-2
TGTGCCAGCAGCTTAGCCGGACAGGACTATGGCTACACCTTC
CASSLAGQDYGYTF
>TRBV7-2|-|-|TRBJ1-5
TGTGCCAGCAGCTTTCAGGGCGGAGATCAGCCCCAGCATTTT
CASSFQGGDQPQHF
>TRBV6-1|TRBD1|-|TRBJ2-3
TGTGCCAGCAGAAACAGGGGGCAGGGCACAGATACGCAGTATTTT
CASRNRGQGTDTQYF
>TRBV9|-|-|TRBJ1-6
TGTGCCAGCAGCGGAGGCGGGGAGGAGGGTTCACCCCTCCACTTT
CASSGGGEEGSPLHF
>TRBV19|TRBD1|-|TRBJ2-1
TGTGCCAGTAGTAAACAAGCGGGACAGGGAAGCAATGAGCAGTTCTTC
CASSKQAGQGSNEQFF
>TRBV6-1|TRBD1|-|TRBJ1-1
TGTGCCAGCAGAACGGGACAGGGGGGTTCCACTGAAGCTTTCTTT
CASRTGQGGSTEAFF
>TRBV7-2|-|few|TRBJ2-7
TGTGCCAGCAGCCTGGACAAGAAATACGAGCAGTACTTC
CASSLDKKYEQYF
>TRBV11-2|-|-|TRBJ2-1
TGTGCCAGCAGCCCCGGGAGACTAAACAATGAGCAGTTCTTC
CASSPGRLNNEQFF
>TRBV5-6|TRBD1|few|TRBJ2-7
TGTGCCAGCAGCATACAGGGGGCGGACAGCCACGAGCAGTACTTC
CASSIQGADSHEQYF
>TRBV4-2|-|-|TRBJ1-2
TGTGCCAGCAGCCAAAGCGCTGGGGCCCTATCCTATGGCTACACCTTC
CASSQSAGALSYGYTF
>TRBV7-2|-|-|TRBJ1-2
TGTGCCAGCAGCTTCAGGCAAGATGGCTACACCTTC
CASSFRQDGYTF
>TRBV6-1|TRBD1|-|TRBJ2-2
TGTGCCAGCAGACAGGGGGCCAACACCGGGGAGCTGTTTTTT
CASRQGANTGELFF